This record concerns one T cell receptor (beta chain) sequence. What it recognizes is unknown. Making TCR cDNA involved 5'RACE template switching, which added UMIs and a universal primer site. From the 5' RACE reads, TCRdb called clonotypes with MiXCR, one entry per CDR3 protein. Of 100,000 to 150,000 distinct CDR3 sequences in the sample, 8% to 10% were seen once. Trimming pared 2 bases from V and 5 bases from J, leaving 7 bases between. This CDR3 has 13 residues. Looked up from germline, CDR1 is MNHEY and CDR2 is SVGAGI. These data originate in a study of T cells after yellow fever vaccination. About the study: SMART-Seq v4 Ultra Low Input handled preparation of low-cell-number fractions. Points from the study as a whole: Subsequent booster samples again held most clones from primary vaccination (around 96% CD4, roughly 91% CD8).

This rearrangement joins TRBV6-5 to TRBJ2-1; D gene ambiguous. The clonotype originates from a man aged 18 to 35 who received the YFV17D yellow fever vaccine. This specimen was CD8+ T cells sorted from PBMCs, taken on the day of the yellow fever booster vaccination. The CDR3: CASSYHSNNEQFF. The CDR3 bases are TGTGCCAGCAGTTACCACAGCAACAATGAGCAGTTCTTC.